The 23 T cell receptor beta chains below were found in one sample sequenced in a study of OX40 agonist ivuxolimab in advanced cancers. Profiling relied on immunoSEQ multiplex PCR, and the TCRdb table lists in-frame clones only, not all of them. The sample has tens of thousands of clones; 80% to 90% are singletons. Sequenced here: CD4+ or CD8+ T cells sorted from blood, sampled in a trial of the OX40 agonist ivuxolimab. All receptors derive from an adult with an advanced solid tumor such as melanoma, head and neck, liver or kidney cancer.

The chain carries TRBV6-6 and TRBJ2-5; tentative D call: TRBD2 (5 bases). The ends were cut back, 10 bases at V and 2 bases at J, with 11 bases in the middle. This CDR3 is 12 amino acids long. CDR1 MNHNY and CDR2 SVGAGI come from the germline V gene (reference sequence). The CDR3 DNA sequence: TGTGCCATTTCTAGCTTTCAAGAGACCCAGTACTTC. Protein product: CAISSFQETQYF.

V usage is TRBV19 and J usage is TRBJ1-2, with TRBD1 identical over 7 bases. The ends lost 4 bases at V and 2 bases at J; junction bases unmatched: 4. Germline lookup yields CDR1 LNHDA and CDR2 SQIVND (reference sequence). CDR3 length: 14 amino acids. The CDR3 nucleotides are TGTGCCAGTAGTAAAACAGGGGTAAACTATGGCTACACCTTC. Protein sequence: CASSKTGVNYGYTF.

V gene TRBV18 combines with J gene TRBJ1-2; tentatively, D is TRBD1 (6 bases). This CDR3 contains 13 residues. The germline V gene encodes CDR1 KGHSH and CDR2 LQKENI. V shed 6 bases and J shed 2 bases, with 10 bases lying between them. CDR3 loop: CASSPGANYGYTF. The CDR3 DNA follows: TGTGCCAGCTCGCCGGGGGCGAACTATGGCTACACCTTC.

V gene TRBV7-8 combines with J gene TRBJ2-5, with 7 nucleotides matching TRBD1. This CDR3 region has 14 residues. Trimming removed 5 bases from V and 5 bases from J; junction bases left unmatched: 8. Germline lookup yields CDR1 SGHVS and CDR2 FQNEAQ. The CDR3 protein is CASSLGQTGETQYF. In DNA form, the CDR3 reads TGTGCCAGCAGCCTGGGACAGACTGGGGAGACCCAGTACTTC.

The gene calls are TRBV7-8 and TRBJ2-1, with D tentatively TRBD1 or TRBD2 (5 bases each). The CDR3 has 15 residues. Per the germline V gene, CDR1 is SGHVS and CDR2 is FQNEAQ. Trimming took 3 bases from V and 8 from J, leaving 17 bases between them. CDR3 loop: CASSFGASLLDEQFF. The DNA for the CDR3 is TGTGCCAGCAGCTTCGGGGCCTCCCTTTTGGATGAGCAGTTCTTC.

CDR3 nucleotide sequence: TGTGCCAGCTCACCGACGACAGGGGGCTACGAGCAGTACGTC. Amino acid sequence: CASSPTTGGYEQYV. The gene calls are TRBV18 and TRBJ2-7, with TRBD1 matching 9 bases. The V gene's germline CDR1 is KGHSH and CDR2 LQKENI. The CDR3 is 14 residues long. V gave up 3 bases and J gave up 3 bases; unmatched junction bases: 3.

The V gene is TRBV28, the J gene TRBJ2-7, with 10 bases identical to TRBD2. Germline CDR1 and CDR2: MDHEN and SYDVKM. This CDR3 has 15 residues. The V gene end was trimmed by 5 bases and the J gene end by 0 bases; junction bases not matched to a gene: 4. CDR3 protein: CASSPSGRGSYEQYF. The CDR3 region has the DNA TGTGCCAGCAGTCCTAGCGGGAGAGGCTCCTACGAGCAGTACTTC. The whole variable domain, filled in from reference TRBV28 and TRBJ2-7, reads DVKVTQSSRYLVKRTGEKVFLECVQDMDHENMFWYRQDPGLGLRLIYFSYDVKMKEKGDIPEGYSVSREKKERFSLILESASTNQTSMYLCASSPSGRGSYEQYFGPGTRLTVT.

This clone was seen a few times. This chain links TRBV7-9 with TRBJ1-2; no clear D. Germline loops: CDR1 SEHNR, CDR2 FQNEAQ (reference sequence). With 0 bases removed from V and 8 bases from J, the gap between germline ends came to 13 bases. The CDR3 loop spans 14 amino acids. CDR3: CASSLAQGMGGYTF. Written as DNA, the CDR3 is TGTGCCAGCAGCTTAGCGCAAGGAATGGGGGGCTACACCTTC.

The chain couples TRBV11-2 to TRBJ2-3; tentatively, D is TRBD2 (6 bases). V was shortened by 5 bases and J by 1 base, with 13 bases between the two germline ends. From germline, CDR1 is SGHAT and CDR2 FQNNGV. The CDR3 sequence is 15 residues long. CDR3 region: CASSRGASGTDTQYF. CDR3 sequence (DNA): TGTGCCAGCAGCCGTGGGGCTAGCGGCACAGATACGCAGTATTTT.

A single count supports this clone. The chain has TRBV29-1 and TRBJ2-3; TRBD1 matches at 12 bases. The ends lost 6 bases at V and 3 bases at J; junction bases unmatched: 10. The CDR3 is made up of 16 amino acids. CDR1 SQVTM and CDR2 ANQGSEA come from the germline V gene. CDR3 loop: CSVGGPGQGATDTQYF. CDR3 DNA sequence: TGCAGCGTCGGGGGGCCGGGACAGGGGGCAACAGATACGCAGTATTTT.

The chain is built from TRBV4-3 and TRBJ1-1; D is uncertain. Trimming removed 0 bases at V and 1 base at J, with 12 bases between. This CDR3 region has 16 residues. Germline V gene sequence: CDR1 LGHNA, CDR2 YSLEER. The CDR3 nucleotides are TGCGCCAGCAGCCAAGATATTGCCCGGAGGAACACTGAAGCTTTCTTT. It specifies CASSQDIARRNTEAFF.

The rearrangement links TRBV19 to TRBJ1-2; perhaps TRBD1 as D (5 bases). The ends were cut back, 7 bases at V and 7 bases at J, with 19 bases in the middle. The V gene's germline CDR1 is LNHDA and CDR2 SQIVND (reference sequence). This CDR3 contains 14 residues. The CDR3 DNA reads as TGTGCCAGTAACATCAGGGTTGGCCACGGTGGCTACACCTTC. Translating gives CASNIRVGHGGYTF. Looking up the rest from reference TRBV19 and TRBJ1-2 gives the full variable domain: DGGITQSPKYLFRKEGQNVTLSCEQNLNHDAMYWYRQDPGQGLRLIYYSQIVNDFQKGDIAEGYSVSREKKESFPLTVTSAQKNPTAFYLCASNIRVGHGGYTFGSGTRLTVV.

The rearrangement joins TRBV7-9 to TRBJ2-7, with D possibly being TRBD2 (6 bases). Trimming left V 8 bases short and J 2 bases short, with 13 bases between. This CDR3 region has 13 residues. CDR1 and CDR2 from the germline V gene are SEHNR and FQNEAQ (reference sequence). In DNA, the CDR3 is TGTGCCAGCGGAGGGGACGGGCCCTACGAGCAGTACGTC. Its protein product is CASGGDGPYEQYV.

The V and J genes are TRBV7-3 and TRBJ2-3; 7 positions match TRBD1. The CDR3 loop spans 15 amino acids. Germline CDR1 and CDR2: SGHTA and FQGTGA. The trim removed 5 bases at V and 0 bases at J, leaving 5 bases unmatched. The CDR3 is CASSPGQPSTDTQYF. The DNA of the CDR3 is TGTGCCAGCAGCCCGGGACAGCCTAGCACAGATACGCAGTATTTT.

The chain carries TRBV5-3 and TRBJ2-7, with D perhaps matching TRBD1 (6 bases). TRBV5-3 is identified as an open reading frame with a role that is uncertain. The CDR3 totals 15 residues. Trimming took off 3 bases at V and 5 bases at J, with 18 bases between the two ends. The CDR3 DNA follows: TGTGCCAGAAGCTATTCAACGGGACAAAAGAACGAGCAGTACGTC. This codes for CARSYSTGQKNEQYV.

This chain connects TRBV28 to TRBJ2-7; no clear D. V was clipped by 5 bases and J by 2 bases, with 16 bases between them. CDR1 and CDR2 from the germline V gene are MDHEN and SYDVKM. This CDR3 is built from 15 residues. The CDR3: CASSLTWTVTYEQYF. In nucleotides, the CDR3 is TGTGCCAGCAGTCTAACCTGGACGGTAACCTACGAGCAGTACTTC.

The V and J genes are TRBV9 and TRBJ2-2; 13 bases fit TRBD2. The V gene's germline CDR1 is SGDLS and CDR2 YYNGEE. The CDR3 covers 17 residues. Trimming at V came to 5 bases and at J to 7 bases, leaving 11 bases not matched to a gene. CDR3 bases: TGTGCCAGCAGAGCGGGAGGGGGACTAGCGGGATACGGGGAGCTGTTTTTT. Translated: CASRAGGGLAGYGELFF.

The rearrangement links TRBV19 to TRBJ1-1; no clear D. The CDR3 sequence is 14 residues long. Germline-derived CDR1 and CDR2 are LNHDA and SQIVND (reference sequence). The V gene lost 9 bases and the J gene lost 3 bases, with 17 bases spanning the gap. This chain's CDR3 is CASNSGLEDTEAFF. In DNA form, the CDR3 reads TGTGCCAGCAATAGCGGGCTTGAGGACACTGAAGCTTTCTTT.

V is TRBV18 and J is TRBJ2-1, with 7 bases fitting TRBD1. The ends lost 3 bases at V and 5 bases at J; junction bases unmatched: 4. CDR1 and CDR2 (germline): KGHSH, LQKENI. There are 14 residues in the CDR3. The DNA of the CDR3 is TGTGCCAGCTCACCTACAGGGGTCCACAATGAGCAGTTCTTC. This gives the protein CASSPTGVHNEQFF.

The chain employs TRBV18 and TRBJ1-5; 7 bases agree with TRBD1. The CDR3 is made up of 13 amino acids. The V segment lost 5 bases and the J segment 5 bases; nucleotides outside the gene matches: 3. Germline loops: CDR1 KGHSH, CDR2 LQKENI. This chain's CDR3 is CASSSDRDQPQHF. CDR3 DNA: TGTGCCAGCTCATCAGACAGGGATCAGCCCCAGCATTTT. Looking up the rest from reference TRBV18 and TRBJ1-5 gives the full variable domain: NAGVMQNPRHLVRRRGQEARLRCSPMKGHSHVYWYRQLPEEGLKFMVYLQKENIIDESGMPKERFSAEFPKEGPSILRIQQVVRGDSAAYFCASSSDRDQPQHFGDGTRLSIL.

This chain connects TRBV7-3 to TRBJ2-6, with 7 bases that match TRBD1. The germline V gene has CDR1 SGHTA and CDR2 FQGTGA. The junction had 10 bases not matched to a gene; V was cut back by 1 base and J by 4 bases. The CDR3 runs 18 residues. CDR3 sequence reads: CASSLISGTVKGANVLTF. CDR3 in DNA: TGTGCCAGCAGCTTAATCTCAGGGACAGTGAAGGGGGCCAACGTCCTGACTTTC.

This clone was observed a handful of times. The CDR3 DNA reads TGCGCCAGCAGCTTGGCCGCCGACTCGGGTCAGCCCCAGCATTTT. As protein: CASSLAADSGQPQHF. The V call is TRBV5-1, the J call TRBJ1-5; no clear D gene. Germline assignment: CDR1 SGHRS and CDR2 YFSETQ. The germline V and J ends were trimmed by 0 bases and 6 bases, with 13 bases remaining between them. The CDR3 is 15 residues long.

The V and J genes are TRBV6-1 and TRBJ2-7, with D perhaps matching TRBD1 or TRBD2 (5 bases each). From germline, CDR1 is MNHNS and CDR2 SASEGT. The CDR3 is made up of 16 amino acids. The ends were cut back, 3 bases at V and 3 bases at J, with 18 bases in the middle. CDR3 in amino acids: CASSDGEGPRFYEQYV. The CDR3 coding sequence is TGTGCCAGCAGTGACGGCGAGGGGCCGAGATTCTACGAGCAGTACGTC.